The sequence of this T cell receptor beta chain was determined in a study of T cell responses to AZD1222 COVID-19 vaccine. This clone is a singleton in its sample. Trimming cost V 5 bases and J 3 bases, with 16 bases left between them. Germline V gene sequence: CDR1 SGHAT, CDR2 FQNNGV. CDR3 size: 15 residues. Assay: immunoSEQ multiplex PCR; the TCRdb copy retains only in-frame clones and omits some. Counted here are 150,000 or so clones, 89% occurring once; the ten biggest clones make up 5.1%. This clonotype was obtained from an adult in good health. This chain joins TRBV11-2 and TRBJ1-2; D might be TRBD1 (6 bases). Here the sequenced sample was peripheral blood, taken on day 0 of AZD1222 vaccination. This CDR3 is CASSPKGGADYGYTF. The CDR3 region has the DNA TGTGCCAGCAGCCCCAAGGGGGGCGCCGACTATGGCTACACCTTC.